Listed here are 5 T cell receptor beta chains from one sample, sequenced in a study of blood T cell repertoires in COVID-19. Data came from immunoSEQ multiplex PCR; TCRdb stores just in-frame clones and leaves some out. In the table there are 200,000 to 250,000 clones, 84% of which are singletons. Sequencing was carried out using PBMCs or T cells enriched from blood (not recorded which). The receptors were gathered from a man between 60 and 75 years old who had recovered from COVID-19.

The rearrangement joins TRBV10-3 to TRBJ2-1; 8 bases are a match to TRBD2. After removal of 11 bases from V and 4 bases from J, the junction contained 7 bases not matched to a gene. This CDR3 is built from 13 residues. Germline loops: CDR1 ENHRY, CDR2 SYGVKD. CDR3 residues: CASGVAGYNEQFF. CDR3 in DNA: TGTGCCTCCGGGGTAGCGGGGTACAATGAGCAGTTCTTC.

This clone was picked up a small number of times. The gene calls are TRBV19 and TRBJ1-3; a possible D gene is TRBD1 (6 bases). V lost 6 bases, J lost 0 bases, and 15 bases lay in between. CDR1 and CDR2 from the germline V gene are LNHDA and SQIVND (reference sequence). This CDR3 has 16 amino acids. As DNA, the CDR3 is TGTGCCAGTAGGCCGAGGGGACATAGCTCTGGAAACACCATATATTTT. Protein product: CASRPRGHSSGNTIYF.

The CDR3 DNA reads TGTGCCAGCAGTGCAGGGGGCCACTATGGCTACACCTTC. Protein product: CASSAGGHYGYTF. The chain is built from TRBV12-3 or TRBV12-4 and TRBJ1-2; 8 nucleotides align to TRBD1. The CDR3 consists of 13 residues. V lost 5 bases to trimming and J lost 3 bases; unmatched junction nucleotides: 2.

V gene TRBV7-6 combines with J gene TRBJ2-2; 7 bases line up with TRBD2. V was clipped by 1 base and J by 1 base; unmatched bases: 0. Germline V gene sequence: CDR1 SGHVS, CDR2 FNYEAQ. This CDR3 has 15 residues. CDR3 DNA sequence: TGTGCCAGCAGCTTAGTAGCGGGGAACACCGGGGAGCTGTTTTTT. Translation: CASSLVAGNTGELFF.

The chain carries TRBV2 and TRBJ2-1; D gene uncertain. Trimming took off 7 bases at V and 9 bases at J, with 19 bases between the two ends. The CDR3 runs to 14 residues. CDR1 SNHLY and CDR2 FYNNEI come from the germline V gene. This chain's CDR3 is CASKPPPRFGEQFF. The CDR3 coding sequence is TGTGCCAGCAAACCTCCCCCGAGGTTTGGTGAGCAGTTCTTC.